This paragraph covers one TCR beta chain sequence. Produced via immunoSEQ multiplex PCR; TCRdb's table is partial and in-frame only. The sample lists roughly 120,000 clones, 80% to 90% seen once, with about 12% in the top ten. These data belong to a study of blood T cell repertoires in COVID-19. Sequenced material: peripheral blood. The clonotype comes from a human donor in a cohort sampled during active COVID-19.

This CDR3 reads CASSPLAGETTDTQYF. The CDR3 DNA is TGCGCCAGCAGCCCGCTAGCGGGGGAAACTACAGATACGCAGTATTTT. The chain is built from TRBV5-1 and TRBJ2-3; 10 nucleotides line up with TRBD2. V lost 4 bases, J lost 3 bases, and 8 bases stayed unmatched. The CDR3 length is 16 residues. Germline loops: CDR1 SGHRS, CDR2 YFSETQ.